One sample yielded the 32 T cell receptor beta chains listed below, sequenced in a study of Ad26.COV2.S vaccination and SARS-CoV-2 variants. The treatment denotes: 15 to 20 received Ad26.COV2.S at low or high dose, single or two shots; roughly five received placebo; per-sample allocation not given. Sampling happened 63 days after the first vaccine or placebo injection. Here immunoSEQ multiplex PCR was the method, and the copy in TCRdb shows in-frame clones only, minus some. There are around 250,000 clones in the sample; approximately 87% occur only once, and roughly 3.5% lies in the top ten. The sample here was peripheral blood, taken in a trial of Ad26.COV2.S vaccine versus placebo. All receptors come from a person aged 18-65 years who received the Ad26.COV2.S COVID-19 vaccine or a placebo.

This clone was seen a handful of times. V and J are TRBV9 and TRBJ2-7; D is possibly TRBD1 (6 bases). The length of the CDR3 is 15 residues. Per germline, CDR1 SGDLS and CDR2 YYNGEE. V lost 0 bases, J lost 3 bases, and 13 bases lay in between. The CDR3 nucleotides are TGTGCCAGCAGCGTAGCAGGGGCTGGATTCTACGAGCAGTACTTC. It translates to CASSVAGAGFYEQYF.

CDR3 in amino acids: CASGLTGDAEAFF. In DNA form, the CDR3 reads TGTGCTAGTGGTCTTACAGGGGACGCTGAAGCTTTCTTT. The chain couples TRBV12-5 to TRBJ1-1; 7 nucleotides align to TRBD1. This CDR3 has 13 amino acids. CDR1 and CDR2 from the germline V gene are LGHNT and FRNRAP. V shed 5 bases, J shed 6 bases, and the junction held 6 bases outside the gene matches.

The chain combines TRBV15 with TRBJ2-7; perhaps TRBD1 as D (6 bases). V was clipped by 0 bases and J by 5 bases, with 14 bases between them. Germline V CDR1 and CDR2: LNHNV, YYDKDF (reference sequence). The CDR3 runs 15 residues. CDR3 DNA: TGTGCCACCAGCAGAGATTTAAGGGGGTTAAACGAGCAGTACTTC. Amino acid sequence: CATSRDLRGLNEQYF.

This chain links TRBV10-3 with TRBJ1-1; TRBD1 matches at 9 bases. With V trimmed by 6 bases and J by 5 bases, 4 bases remained unmatched. Looked up from germline, CDR1 is ENHRY and CDR2 is SYGVKD. The CDR3 runs to 13 residues. The CDR3 spells CAIRGTGITEAFF. DNA of the CDR3: TGTGCCATCAGGGGGACAGGGATAACTGAAGCTTTCTTT.

The V gene is TRBV6-5, the J gene TRBJ2-3, with TRBD2 identical over 13 bases. V gave up 7 bases and J gave up 3 bases; unmatched junction bases: 4. The CDR3 is made up of 15 amino acids. The V gene's germline CDR1 is MNHEY and CDR2 SVGAGI. The DNA of the CDR3 is TGTGCCAGCATCGTACTAGCGGGGGGGACAGATACGCAGTATTTT. Its translation is CASIVLAGGTDTQYF.

V is TRBV7-2 and J is TRBJ2-5; weak D call: TRBD1 (6 bases). Between the trimmed V and J ends, which lost 4 bases and 2 bases, there was a span of 11 bases. Germline V gene sequence: CDR1 SGHTA, CDR2 FQGNSA. This CDR3 is 14 amino acids long. The CDR3 DNA is TGTGCCAGCAGCTACCAGGGGCGGCAAGAGACCCAGTACTTC. This encodes CASSYQGRQETQYF. The full variable domain, completed using reference TRBV7-2 and TRBJ2-5, is GAGVSQSPSNKVTEKGKDVELRCDPISGHTALYWYRQSLGQGLEFLIYFQGNSAPDKSGLPSDRFSAERTGGSVSTLTIQRTQQEDSAVYLCASSYQGRQETQYFGPGTRLLVL.

The chain combines TRBV11-2 with TRBJ2-7, with 9 bases matching TRBD2. The germline V gene has CDR1 SGHAT and CDR2 FQNNGV. The CDR3 is 17 amino acids. Losses at the gene ends were 1 base for V and 2 bases for J; bases not matched to a gene: 9. The CDR3 nucleotides are TGTGCCAGCAGCTTAGTTAGGGCTAGCGGGACGACCTACGAGCAGTACTTC. Protein: CASSLVRASGTTYEQYF.

The gene calls are TRBV2 and TRBJ2-7; TRBD2 matches at 10 bases. With V trimmed by 5 bases and J by 0 bases, 4 bases remained unmatched. Germline CDR1 reads SNHLY; CDR2 reads FYNNEI. This CDR3 has 15 residues. The CDR3 is CASSWWTSGSYEQYF. In DNA form, the CDR3 reads TGTGCCAGCAGTTGGTGGACTAGCGGCTCCTACGAGCAGTACTTC.

V and J are TRBV4-2 and TRBJ2-1, with D perhaps assigned TRBD1 or TRBD2 (5 bases each). Germline V lookup: CDR1 LGHNA, CDR2 YNFKEQ. The CDR3 sequence is 16 residues long. V was cut by 0 bases and J by 3 bases, with 12 bases left in between. The CDR3 loop is CASSQDTSGLYNEQFF. CDR3 nucleotides: TGTGCCAGCAGCCAAGATACGTCGGGGCTCTACAATGAGCAGTTCTTC.

The chain carries TRBV30 and TRBJ1-1, with 10 positions matching TRBD1. Trimming at V came to 5 bases and at J to 1 base, leaving 7 bases not matched to a gene. Germline lookup yields CDR1 GTSNPN and CDR2 SVGIG (reference sequence). CDR3 length: 15 amino acids. CDR3: CAWDDRGLGNTEAFF. In DNA form, the CDR3 reads TGTGCCTGGGACGACAGGGGGCTTGGGAACACTGAAGCTTTCTTT.

The rearrangement links TRBV15 to TRBJ1-5; the D is unclear. The germline V gene has CDR1 LNHNV and CDR2 YYDKDF (reference sequence). The length of the CDR3 is 12 residues. V lost 1 base, J lost 10 bases, and 8 bases lay in between. The CDR3 coding sequence is TGTGCCACCAGCAGAGTAGGTAGACCCCAGCATTTT. This gives the protein CATSRVGRPQHF.

This clone came up a few times. The chain joins TRBV5-1 to TRBJ2-1; 13 bases fit TRBD2. In germline, CDR1 is SGHRS, CDR2 YFSETQ. The V segment lost 3 bases and the J segment 10 bases; nucleotides outside the gene matches: 7. The CDR3 consists of 15 residues. The CDR3 here is CASSSPGLAGKEQFF. CDR3 DNA: TGCGCCAGCAGCTCGCCGGGACTAGCGGGAAAGGAGCAGTTCTTC.

J is TRBJ1-5 and V is TRBV27; D is undetermined. This CDR3 has 15 amino acids. Germline V CDR1 and CDR2: MNHEY, SMNVEV (reference sequence). With 2 bases removed from V and 0 bases from J, the gap between germline ends came to 8 bases. The CDR3 region is CASSLLENSNQPQHF. CDR3 bases: TGTGCCAGCAGTTTACTGGAGAATAGCAATCAGCCCCAGCATTTT.

The chain links TRBV5-1 to TRBJ2-2, with D possibly being TRBD1 (6 bases). Per germline, CDR1 SGHRS and CDR2 YFSETQ. The ends were cut back, 0 bases at V and 4 bases at J, with 10 bases in the middle. The CDR3 covers 15 residues. CDR3 DNA sequence: TGCGCCAGCAGCTTGGGACAGGTATCCACCGGGGAGCTGTTTTTT. Translation: CASSLGQVSTGELFF. Together with reference TRBV5-1 and TRBJ2-2, the CDR3 gives the full variable domain: KAGVTQTPRYLIKTRGQQVTLSCSPISGHRSVSWYQQTPGQGLQFLFEYFSETQRNKGNFPGRFSGRQFSNSRSEMNVSTLELGDSALYLCASSLGQVSTGELFFGEGSRLTVL.

The chain has TRBV4-2 and TRBJ2-5, with D unclear. Germline V CDR1 and CDR2: LGHNA, YNFKEQ. The CDR3 covers 14 residues. The V end was cut by 4 bases, the J end by 2 bases, with 11 bases between. This chain's CDR3 is CASSLGERQETQYF. The CDR3 DNA reads TGTGCCAGCAGCCTGGGTGAGAGGCAAGAGACCCAGTACTTC.

The rearrangement links TRBV6-6 to TRBJ2-7, with D perhaps matching TRBD2 (6 bases). CDR3 length equals 16 residues. The V and J ends lost 0 bases and 3 bases respectively, with 15 bases between them. Germline V gives CDR1 MNHNY, CDR2 SVGAGI (reference sequence). The CDR3 protein is CASSYSRAGRIYEQYF. DNA for the CDR3: TGTGCCAGCAGTTACTCCCGGGCGGGGCGGATCTACGAGCAGTACTTC.

DNA for the CDR3: TGTGCCAGCACCGCCCTGACAGGGGGGTCCACTGAAGCTTTCTTT. Translation gives CASTALTGGSTEAFF. The V call is TRBV7-2, the J call TRBJ1-1; 9 bases map to TRBD1. The CDR3 runs 15 residues. Germline CDR1 reads SGHTA; CDR2 reads FQGNSA. V shed 7 bases and J 4 bases; nucleotides not matched to a gene: 10.

The chain is built from TRBV5-1 and TRBJ1-2; 7 nucleotides match TRBD1. The CDR3 covers 16 residues. Germline CDR1 and CDR2: SGHRS and YFSETQ. V dropped 5 bases and J dropped 7; count of bases not matched to a gene: 17. The CDR3 region is CASRALTTGARSGYTF. The DNA for the CDR3 is TGCGCCAGCAGGGCGTTAACAACAGGGGCACGGAGTGGCTACACCTTC.

In nucleotides, the CDR3 is TGCGCCAGCATTGGACCTAACTATGGCTACACCTTC. As protein: CASIGPNYGYTF. The rearrangement joins TRBV10-2 to TRBJ1-2; no clear D. V was pared by 7 bases and J by 0 bases, with 6 bases between. CDR3 size: 12 residues. Germline lookup yields CDR1 WSHSY and CDR2 SAAADI.

In the case of this clone: One end of the junction is discordant with germline, which a read error may explain. The rearrangement joins TRBV7-9 to TRBJ2-7; 9 nucleotides line up with TRBD2. This CDR3 contains 13 residues. Germline-derived CDR1 and CDR2 are SEHNR and FQNEAQ (reference sequence). This chain's CDR3 is CASTLAGEGEQYF. As DNA, the CDR3 is TGTGCCAGCACCTTAGCGGGGGAAGGCGAGCAGTACTTC.

J is TRBJ1-1 and V is TRBV7-2, with unresolved D. CDR3 size: 15 residues. V lost 1 base, J lost 0 bases, and 9 bases lay in between. Germline CDR1 reads SGHTA; CDR2 reads FQGNSA. The CDR3 here is CASSLVSHMNTEAFF. For the CDR3, the DNA is TGTGCCAGCAGCTTAGTTTCTCATATGAACACTGAAGCTTTCTTT.

This clone was detected a few times. The chain is built from TRBV3-1 (or the pseudogene TRBV3-2) and TRBJ1-1, with TRBD1 matching 8 bases. Trimming at V came to 3 bases and at J to 4 bases, leaving 4 bases not matched to a gene. Germline V CDR1 and CDR2: LGHDT, YNNKEL (reference sequence). The CDR3 has 14 residues. This chain's CDR3 is CASSQSTGATEAFF. For the CDR3, the DNA is TGTGCCAGCAGCCAGTCGACAGGGGCCACTGAAGCTTTCTTT.

The chain combines TRBV3-1 (or the pseudogene TRBV3-2) with TRBJ2-5; D might be TRBD1 or TRBD2, each matching 5 bases. CDR1 is LGHDT and CDR2 is YNNKEL in the germline V gene (reference sequence). The CDR3 loop spans 15 amino acids. With 2 bases removed from V and 2 bases from J, the gap between germline ends came to 12 bases. In nucleotides, the CDR3 is TGTGCCAGCAGCCAACCTAAGGGACGACAAGAGACCCAGTACTTC. Residues: CASSQPKGRQETQYF.

This clone has a handful of counts. The CDR3 DNA reads TGTGCCAGCAGCACCAGAGGGGGGCGGGAAGCTTTCTTT. Its protein is CASSTRGGREAFF. J is TRBJ1-1 and V is TRBV6-2 or TRBV6-3; a possible D gene is TRBD1 (6 bases). CDR3 length: 13 residues. The germline V gene encodes CDR1 MNHEY and CDR2 SVGEGT. With 6 bases removed from V and 8 bases from J, the gap between germline ends came to 16 bases.

V is TRBV7-9 and J is TRBJ1-4; D is ambiguous. Trimming removed 3 bases at V and 2 bases at J, with 7 bases between. CDR1 is SEHNR, CDR2 FQNEAQ, per germline (reference sequence). This CDR3 comprises 14 residues. The CDR3 DNA sequence: TGTGCCAGCAGCTTTAGGGCGACTAATGAAAAACTGTTTTTT. Encoded protein: CASSFRATNEKLFF. Filled out from reference TRBV7-9 and TRBJ1-4, the complete variable domain reads DTGVSQNPRHKITKRGQNVTFRCDPISEHNRLYWYRQTLGQGPEFLTYFQNEAQLEKSRLLSDRFSAERPKGSFSTLEIQRTEQGDSAMYLCASSFRATNEKLFFGSGTQLSVL.

About this clone: Distinct nucleotide sequences in the sample also encode this CDR3. The chain combines TRBV3-1 (or the pseudogene TRBV3-2) with TRBJ2-7, with D unresolved. Trimming removed 0 bases at V and 2 bases at J, with 5 bases between. This CDR3 contains 13 residues. Per germline, CDR1 LGHDT and CDR2 YNNKEL (reference sequence). As DNA, the CDR3 is TGTGCCAGCAGCCAAGATGGACCCTACGAGCAGTACTTC. It specifies CASSQDGPYEQYF.

Only one count was recorded for this clone. This CDR3 is CASSLDRTSRREQYF. CDR3 DNA: TGTGCCAGCAGCTTAGATAGGACTAGCCGAAGAGAGCAGTACTTC. The chain couples TRBV7-8 to TRBJ2-7; 8 nucleotides align to TRBD2. Germline V gives CDR1 SGHVS, CDR2 FQNEAQ. The CDR3 is 15 residues long. V shed 1 base and J 7 bases; nucleotides not matched to a gene: 9.

In its sample, this clone was seen once. The rearrangement uses TRBV27 and TRBJ2-3; tentatively, D is TRBD2 (6 bases). Germline-derived CDR1 and CDR2 are MNHEY and SMNVEV (reference sequence). The CDR3 has 15 residues. The germline V and J ends were trimmed by 6 bases and 4 bases, with 17 bases remaining between them. CDR3 nucleotides: TGTGCCAGCAGGGCTCTGGTGGGGGAGGCAGATACGCAGTATTTT. Translation: CASRALVGEADTQYF.

This clone was picked up one time. CDR3 amino acids: CASSSDGQFGYTF. The CDR3 nucleotides read TGTGCCAGCTCATCAGACGGGCAATTTGGCTACACCTTC. The chain has TRBV18 and TRBJ1-2; D gene ambiguous. Trimming removed 5 bases from V and 7 bases from J, with 14 bases in between. Germline V gene lookup returns CDR1 KGHSH and CDR2 LQKENI. The CDR3 is 13 amino acids.

This sequence joins TRBV18 and TRBJ2-1; tentative D call: TRBD2 (5 bases). The germline V and J ends were trimmed by 4 bases and 4 bases, with 17 bases remaining between them. Germline V gene data show CDR1 as KGHSH and CDR2 as LQKENI. The CDR3 runs to 16 residues. CDR3 sequence (DNA): TGTGCCAGCTCACTGACTACCATGTCCTCTTACAATGAGCAGTTCTTC. Translation gives CASSLTTMSSYNEQFF.

The chain has TRBV3-1 (or the pseudogene TRBV3-2) and TRBJ2-3, with TRBD2 matching 11 bases. The V gene's germline CDR1 is LGHDT and CDR2 YNNKEL (reference sequence). With 4 bases clipped from V and 14 bases from J, the junction kept 5 bases outside the gene matches. This CDR3 has 12 amino acids. The CDR3 DNA reads TGTGCCAGCAGCCCCTTAGCGGGAGGGCTGTATTTT. Its protein product is CASSPLAGGLYF.

This rearrangement joins TRBV11-2 to TRBJ2-7; 8 positions agree with TRBD1. This CDR3 region has 19 residues. V shed 5 bases and J 1 base; nucleotides not matched to a gene: 19. Per germline, CDR1 SGHAT and CDR2 FQNNGV. This chain's CDR3 is CASSPHQKLRTGRSYEQYF. CDR3 in DNA: TGTGCCAGCAGCCCCCACCAAAAACTCCGGACAGGGAGATCCTACGAGCAGTACTTC.